Listed here are 4 T cell receptor beta chains from one sample, sequenced in a study of PD-L1 blockade in urothelial cancer. Generated by immunoSEQ multiplex PCR, the TCRdb table keeps only in-frame clones and is missing some. This table has 70,000 or so clones, 70% to 90% appearing once. Sequencing used PBMCs, obtained around atezolizumab (anti-PD-L1) treatment. The receptors derive from a man aged 60-69 years with urothelial cancer.

The CDR3 loop reads CASRGQGGASGNQPQHF. CDR3 in DNA: TGTGCCAGCAGGGGACAGGGGGGGGCGTCGGGCAATCAGCCCCAGCATTTT. V is TRBV2 and J is TRBJ1-5; 11 nucleotides align to TRBD1. Trimming cost V 6 bases and J 2 bases; bases outside gene matches: 9. The CDR3 has 17 residues. Germline V CDR1 and CDR2: SNHLY, FYNNEI.

This chain links TRBV28 with TRBJ1-5; D might be TRBD1 (6 bases). Trimming removed 5 bases from V and 3 bases from J, with 11 bases in between. CDR1 and CDR2 (germline): MDHEN, SYDVKM. This CDR3 spans 14 amino acids. CDR3 loop: CASSLGQHNQPQHF. CDR3 bases: TGTGCCAGCAGTCTAGGACAGCACAATCAGCCCCAGCATTTT.

The rearrangement joins TRBV10-3 to TRBJ1-1; TRBD1 agrees at 8 bases. Looked up from germline, CDR1 is ENHRY and CDR2 is SYGVKD. V trimming: 7 bases; J trimming: 5 bases; junction bases outside the gene matches: 6. The CDR3 has 13 residues. The CDR3 nucleotides are TGTGCCATCAAGGACAGGGAATGGACTGAAGCTTTCTTT. As protein: CAIKDREWTEAFF.

This clone was detected only once. J is TRBJ1-5 and V is TRBV28; 8 bases are shared with TRBD1. The V gene end was trimmed by 6 bases and the J gene end by 8 bases; junction bases not matched to a gene: 9. In germline, CDR1 is MDHEN, CDR2 SYDVKM. The CDR3 covers 14 residues. CDR3 region: CASRVGQGGKPQHF. The CDR3 DNA is TGTGCCAGCAGAGTCGGACAGGGTGGTAAGCCCCAGCATTTT. Complete variable domain (other parts from reference TRBV28 and TRBJ1-5): DVKVTQSSRYLVKRTGEKVFLECVQDMDHENMFWYRQDPGLGLRLIYFSYDVKMKEKGDIPEGYSVSREKKERFSLILESASTNQTSMYLCASRVGQGGKPQHFGDGTRLSIL.